This T cell receptor beta chain stems from a study of blood T cells in healthy people across ages. Through a sample-barcoded 5' primer and a J-beta primer mix, a second PCR was run for roughly 6 to 11 cycles. TCRdb reprocessed the 5' RACE reads via MiXCR and lists one record per CDR3 protein. The table lists about 830,000 distinct CDR3 sequences, roughly 50% of them singletons. Details on this clonotype: Its antigen is not known.

CDR1 is MDHEN and CDR2 is SYDVKM in the germline V gene. The CDR3 totals 17 residues. With 5 bases clipped from V and 5 bases from J, the junction kept 13 bases outside the gene matches. Regarding the study as a whole: A roughly linear age-dependent decrease characterized TCR beta diversity per million T cells.

Specimen: blood. The clonotype originates from a man aged 25-40 years in good health. The J gene is TRBJ2-3, the V gene TRBV28; 10 bases map to TRBD2. The CDR3, as DNA: TGTGCCAGCAGTGACCGCAGCGGGAGGGCCCGGGGAGATACGCAGTATTTT. Translated, it gives CASSDRSGRARGDTQYF.